A selection of T cell receptor beta chains follows, all from one sample in a study of cytomegalovirus exposure and HLA in healthy donors. Repertoires were generated with immunoSEQ multiplex PCR, while TCRdb's copy carries only in-frame clones and drops some. The repertoire consists of about 48,000 clones, with 88% occurring once and the leading ten covering over 6.5%. The sequenced sample was PBMCs. These TCRs come from a woman in her thirties in good health and CMV-seronegative. Both conserved end residues are part of each CDR3. Fields, in order: J gene, clone size, D gene, V gene, CDR3 protein, CDR3 DNA. The D gene is left open where the match is weak. Expanded clones get a size class; other rows say once, few or many, or leave the size out.

J gene: TRBJ2-7; clone size: .; D gene: TRBD2; V gene: TRBV28; CDR3 protein: CASSSEGRPGGEQYF; CDR3 DNA: TGTGCCAGCAGTTCGGAGGGACGGCCGGGGGGCGAGCAGTACTTC
J gene: TRBJ1-2; clone size: .; D gene: .; V gene: TRBV28; CDR3 protein: CASTIPGYGYTF; CDR3 DNA: TGTGCCAGCACTATTCCCGGCTATGGCTACACCTTC
J gene: TRBJ2-2; clone size: .; D gene: .; V gene: TRBV21-1; CDR3 protein: CALSPPKGRETANTGELFF; CDR3 DNA: TGTGCCTTAAGCCCCCCGAAGGGGCGGGAGACTGCGAACACCGGGGAGCTGTTTTTT
J gene: TRBJ2-2; clone size: once; D gene: TRBD1; V gene: TRBV4-1; CDR3 protein: CASSRLQGAVGELFF; CDR3 DNA: TGCGCCAGCAGCCGCCTACAGGGGGCCGTCGGGGAGCTGTTTTTT
J gene: TRBJ1-1; clone size: .; D gene: .; V gene: TRBV7-9; CDR3 protein: CASSLTGMNTEAFF; CDR3 DNA: TGTGCCAGCAGCTTAACAGGGATGAACACTGAAGCTTTCTTT
J gene: TRBJ2-5; clone size: .; D gene: .; V gene: TRBV5-4; CDR3 protein: CASSHDSRETQYF; CDR3 DNA: TGTGCCAGCAGTCATGACTCCCGGGAGACCCAGTACTTC
J gene: TRBJ1-2; clone size: .; D gene: TRBD1; V gene: TRBV7-9; CDR3 protein: CASSLGTGDNGYTF; CDR3 DNA: TGTGCCAGCAGCTTGGGGACAGGGGATAATGGCTACACCTTC
J gene: TRBJ2-1; clone size: once; D gene: .; V gene: TRBV27; CDR3 protein: CASAPLSGYNEQFF; CDR3 DNA: TGTGCCAGCGCCCCCTTATCGGGGTACAATGAGCAGTTCTTC
J gene: TRBJ1-3; clone size: once; D gene: TRBD1; V gene: TRBV6-5; CDR3 protein: CASSRQGTIYF; CDR3 DNA: TGTGCCAGCAGCCGACAGGGAACCATATATTTT
J gene: TRBJ1-2; clone size: .; D gene: .; V gene: TRBV4-1; CDR3 protein: CASSQDLGTNYGYTF; CDR3 DNA: TGCGCCAGCAGCCAAGATCTAGGTACTAACTATGGCTACACCTTC
J gene: TRBJ1-1; clone size: .; D gene: TRBD1; V gene: TRBV5-1; CDR3 protein: CASSSGTDLYTEAFF; CDR3 DNA: TGCGCCAGCAGCTCCGGGACAGACTTATACACTGAAGCTTTCTTT
J gene: TRBJ1-2; clone size: .; D gene: .; V gene: TRBV29-1; CDR3 protein: CSVEAPQYGYTF; CDR3 DNA: TGCAGCGTTGAAGCACCGCAGTATGGCTACACCTTC
J gene: TRBJ1-1; clone size: .; D gene: TRBD1; V gene: TRBV30; CDR3 protein: CAWSKVGRGQIATEAFF; CDR3 DNA: TGTGCCTGGAGTAAGGTGGGCAGGGGGCAAATAGCCACTGAAGCTTTCTTT
J gene: TRBJ2-1; clone size: .; D gene: .; V gene: TRBV27; CDR3 protein: CASSFLATHNEQFF; CDR3 DNA: TGTGCCAGCAGTTTCCTAGCGACCCACAATGAGCAGTTCTTC